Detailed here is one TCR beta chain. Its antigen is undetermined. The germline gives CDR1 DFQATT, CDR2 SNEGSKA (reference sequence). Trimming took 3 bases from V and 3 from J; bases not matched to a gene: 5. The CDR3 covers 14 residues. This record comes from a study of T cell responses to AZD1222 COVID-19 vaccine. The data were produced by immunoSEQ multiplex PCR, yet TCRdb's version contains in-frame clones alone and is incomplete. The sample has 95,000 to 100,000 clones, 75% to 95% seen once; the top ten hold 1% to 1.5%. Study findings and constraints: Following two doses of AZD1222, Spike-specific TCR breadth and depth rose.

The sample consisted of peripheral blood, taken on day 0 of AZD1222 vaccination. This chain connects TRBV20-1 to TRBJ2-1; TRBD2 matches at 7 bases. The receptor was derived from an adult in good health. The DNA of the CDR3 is TGCAGTGCTAGTCGTCTAGCGGTCTACAATGAGCAGTTCTTC. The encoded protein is CSASRLAVYNEQFF.